This paragraph reports one T cell receptor (beta chain). As yet, its antigen is unknown. This entry is derived from a study of T cells expressing NK-cell markers. Study information: The study drew TCR beta repertoires from sorted CD3+CD56+NKG2C+, CD3+CD56+NKG2C- and CD3+CD56-NKG2C+ T cells. Of eight sequenced donors, seven were HCMV-seropositive and one HCMV-seronegative. Study outcomes and limitations: The CD3+CD56-NKG2C+ fraction of a few donors was also led by these clonotypes.

Researchers built TCR beta cDNA using 5'RACE template switching with UMIs. TCRdb reworked the 5' RACE reads into one entry per CDR3 protein, no DNA. This repertoire includes a few hundred thousand distinct CDR3 sequences. This CDR3 has 14 amino acids. Germline V gene sequence: CDR1 MNHEY, CDR2 SMNVEV (reference sequence). The receptor's source is a woman between 50 and 59 years old in good health. The V and J genes are TRBV27 and TRBJ1-1; TCRdb selects TRBD1, and the lack of DNA leaves this call unchecked. The sample consisted of blood T cells: a sorted CD56 or NKG2C T cell subset, CD4+ or CD8+ T cells, or bulk PBMC T cells (not recorded which). This chain's CDR3 is CASTKDRRNTEAFF.